The table lists the clone carrying this T cell receptor beta chain with a few counts. Per the original data handling: The assay estimated nucleated cells by amplifying reference gene primers. Only in-frame clones appear in the TCRdb table, and some are missing; sequencing was by immunoSEQ multiplex PCR. Clone size and V and J calls were adopted from that table, with D and trimming inferred from the DNA. Of roughly 200,000 clones in the sample, approximately 90% were seen once. The data derive from a study of blood T cell repertoires in COVID-19. As for the study in general: PBMCs, B-cell-depleted T cells, or T cells were the source of the cDNA or gDNA that made up the material.

Germline values: CDR1 MGHDK, CDR2 SYGVNS. The CDR3 is 14 amino acids. With 1 base removed from V and 5 bases from J, the gap between germline ends came to 11 bases. This chain connects TRBV25-1 to TRBJ2-5; TRBD2 might be the D (5 bases). This TCR was recovered from a woman aged 18-29 years who had recovered from COVID-19. The sample consisted of peripheral blood. CDR3 DNA: TGTGCCAGCAGTGAATCTAGCAACGCCGAGACCCAGTACTTC. Encoded protein: CASSESSNAETQYF. The whole variable domain, filled in from reference TRBV25-1 and TRBJ2-5, reads EADIYQTPRYLVIGTGKKITLECSQTMGHDKMYWYQQDPGMELHLIHYSYGVNSTEKGDLSSESTVSRIRTEHFPLTLESARPSHTSQYLCASSESSNAETQYFGPGTRLLVL.